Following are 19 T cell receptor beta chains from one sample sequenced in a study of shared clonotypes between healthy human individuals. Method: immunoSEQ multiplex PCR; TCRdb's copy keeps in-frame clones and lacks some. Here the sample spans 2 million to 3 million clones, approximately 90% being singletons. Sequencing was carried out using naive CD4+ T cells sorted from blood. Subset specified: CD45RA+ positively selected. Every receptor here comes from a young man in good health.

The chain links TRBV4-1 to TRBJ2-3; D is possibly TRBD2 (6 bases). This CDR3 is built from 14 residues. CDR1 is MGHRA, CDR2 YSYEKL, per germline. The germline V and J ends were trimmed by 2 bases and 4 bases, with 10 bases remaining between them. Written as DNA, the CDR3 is TGCGCCAGCAGCCAACTAGCGCCATCAGATACGCAGTATTTT. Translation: CASSQLAPSDTQYF.

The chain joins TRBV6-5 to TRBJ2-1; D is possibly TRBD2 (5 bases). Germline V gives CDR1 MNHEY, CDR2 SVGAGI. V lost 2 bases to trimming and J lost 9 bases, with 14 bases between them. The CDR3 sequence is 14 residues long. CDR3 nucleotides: TGTGCCAGCAGTTACGGGCTAGCCCCCAGTGAGCAGTTCTTC. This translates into CASSYGLAPSEQFF.

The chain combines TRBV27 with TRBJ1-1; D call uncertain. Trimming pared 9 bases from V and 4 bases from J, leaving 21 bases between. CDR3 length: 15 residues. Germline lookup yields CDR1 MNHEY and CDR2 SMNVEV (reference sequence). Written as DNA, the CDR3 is TGTGCCAGTCCCGGGCCAGGACGATCCTCCACTGAAGCTTTCTTT. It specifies CASPGPGRSSTEAFF.

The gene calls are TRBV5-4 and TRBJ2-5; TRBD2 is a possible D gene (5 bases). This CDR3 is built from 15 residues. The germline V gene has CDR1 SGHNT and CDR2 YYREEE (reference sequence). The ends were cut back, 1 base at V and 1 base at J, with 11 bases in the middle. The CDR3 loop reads CASSLPSGPQETQYF. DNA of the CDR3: TGTGCCAGCAGCTTGCCGAGCGGACCCCAAGAGACCCAGTACTTC.

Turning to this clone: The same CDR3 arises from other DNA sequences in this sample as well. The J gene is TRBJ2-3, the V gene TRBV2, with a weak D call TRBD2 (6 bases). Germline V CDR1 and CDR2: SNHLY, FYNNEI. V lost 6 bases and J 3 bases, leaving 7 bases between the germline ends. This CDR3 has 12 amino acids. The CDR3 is CASREGTDTQYF. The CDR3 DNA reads TGTGCCAGCAGGGAGGGGACAGATACGCAGTATTTT.

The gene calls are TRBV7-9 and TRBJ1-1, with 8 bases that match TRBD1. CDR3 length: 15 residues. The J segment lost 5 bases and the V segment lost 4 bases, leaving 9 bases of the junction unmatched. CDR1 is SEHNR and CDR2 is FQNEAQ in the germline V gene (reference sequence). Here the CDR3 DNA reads TGTGCCAGCAGCTCGTGGGACAGGTCTCCGACTGAAGCTTTCTTT. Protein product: CASSSWDRSPTEAFF. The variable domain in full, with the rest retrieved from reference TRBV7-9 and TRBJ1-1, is DTGVSQNPRHKITKRGQNVTFRCDPISEHNRLYWYRQTLGQGPEFLTYFQNEAQLEKSRLLSDRFSAERPKGSFSTLEIQRTEQGDSAMYLCASSSWDRSPTEAFFGQGTRLTVV.

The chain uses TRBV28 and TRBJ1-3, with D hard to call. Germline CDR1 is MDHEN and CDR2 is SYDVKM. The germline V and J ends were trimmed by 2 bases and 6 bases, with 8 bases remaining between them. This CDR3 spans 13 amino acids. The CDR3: CASSLRTPNTIYF. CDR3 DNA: TGTGCCAGCAGTTTACGCACTCCAAACACCATATATTTT.

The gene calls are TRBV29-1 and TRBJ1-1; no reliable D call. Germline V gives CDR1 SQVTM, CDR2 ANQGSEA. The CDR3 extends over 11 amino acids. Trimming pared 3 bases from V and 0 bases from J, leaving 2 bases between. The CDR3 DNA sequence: TGCAGCGTTGATGTGAACACTGAAGCTTTCTTT. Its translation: CSVDVNTEAFF.

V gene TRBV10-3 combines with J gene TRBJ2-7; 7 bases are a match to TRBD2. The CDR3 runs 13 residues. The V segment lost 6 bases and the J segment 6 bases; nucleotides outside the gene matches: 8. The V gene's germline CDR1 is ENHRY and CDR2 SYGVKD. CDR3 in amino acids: CAIRADGLGEQYF. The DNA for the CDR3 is TGTGCCATCAGAGCGGACGGACTAGGCGAGCAGTACTTC.

In DNA form, the CDR3 reads TGTGCCAGCAGACCACATGCGGCAGACGACAATGAGCAGTTCTTC. Translating it yields CASRPHAADDNEQFF. This chain links TRBV4-2 with TRBJ2-1, with D unclear. Germline V gene data show CDR1 as LGHNA and CDR2 as YNFKEQ. This CDR3 is 15 amino acids long. The V gene lost 6 bases and the J gene lost 5 bases, with 17 bases spanning the gap.

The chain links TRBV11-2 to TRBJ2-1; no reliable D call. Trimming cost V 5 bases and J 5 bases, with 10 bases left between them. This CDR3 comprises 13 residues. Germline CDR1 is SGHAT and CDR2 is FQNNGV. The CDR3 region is CASSLPVHNEQFF. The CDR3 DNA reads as TGTGCCAGCAGCCTCCCGGTTCACAATGAGCAGTTCTTC.

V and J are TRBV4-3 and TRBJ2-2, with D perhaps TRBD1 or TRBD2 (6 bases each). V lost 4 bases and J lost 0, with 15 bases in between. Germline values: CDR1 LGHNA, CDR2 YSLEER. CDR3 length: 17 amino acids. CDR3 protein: CASSLPRGQSNTGELFF. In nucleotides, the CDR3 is TGCGCCAGCAGCCTACCCCGGGGGCAATCGAACACCGGGGAGCTGTTTTTT.

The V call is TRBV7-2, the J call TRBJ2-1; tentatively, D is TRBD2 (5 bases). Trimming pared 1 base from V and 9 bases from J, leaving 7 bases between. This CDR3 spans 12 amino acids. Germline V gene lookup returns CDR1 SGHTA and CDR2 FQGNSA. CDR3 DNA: TGTGCCAGCAGCTTAGAGAGGGTTGAGCAGTTCTTC. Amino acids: CASSLERVEQFF.

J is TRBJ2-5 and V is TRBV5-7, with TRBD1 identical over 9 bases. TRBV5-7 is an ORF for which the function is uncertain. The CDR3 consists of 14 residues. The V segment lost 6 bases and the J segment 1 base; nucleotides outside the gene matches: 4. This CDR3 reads CASTGQGLQETQYF. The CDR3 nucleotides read TGTGCCAGCACCGGACAGGGGCTCCAAGAGACCCAGTACTTC.

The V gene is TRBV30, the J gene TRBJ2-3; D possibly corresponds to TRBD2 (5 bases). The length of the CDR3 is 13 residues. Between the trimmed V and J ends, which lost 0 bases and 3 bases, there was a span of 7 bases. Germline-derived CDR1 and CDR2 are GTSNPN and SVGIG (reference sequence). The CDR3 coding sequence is TGTGCCTGGAGTGTAGCGGTAACAGATACGCAGTATTTT. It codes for CAWSVAVTDTQYF. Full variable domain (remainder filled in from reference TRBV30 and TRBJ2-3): SQTIHQWPATLVQPVGSPLSLECTVEGTSNPNLYWYRQAAGRGLQLLFYSVGIGQISSEVPQNLSASRPQDRQFILSSKKLLLSDSGFYLCAWSVAVTDTQYFGPGTRLTVL.

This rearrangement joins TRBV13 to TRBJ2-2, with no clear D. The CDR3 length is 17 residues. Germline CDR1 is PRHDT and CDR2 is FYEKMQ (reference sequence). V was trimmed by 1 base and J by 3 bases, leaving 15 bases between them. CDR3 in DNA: TGTGCCAGCAGCTTAGAGGCCTTCTCCAGTCACACCGGGGAGCTGTTTTTT. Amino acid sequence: CASSLEAFSSHTGELFF.

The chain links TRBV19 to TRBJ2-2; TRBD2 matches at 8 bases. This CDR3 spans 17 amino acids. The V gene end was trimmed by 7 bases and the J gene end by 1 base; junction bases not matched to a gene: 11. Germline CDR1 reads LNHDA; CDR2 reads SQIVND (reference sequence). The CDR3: CASTTDSGGRNTGELFF. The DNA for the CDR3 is TGTGCCAGTACCACGGACTCGGGGGGGAGGAACACCGGGGAGCTGTTTTTT. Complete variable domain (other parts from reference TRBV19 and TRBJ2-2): DGGITQSPKYLFRKEGQNVTLSCEQNLNHDAMYWYRQDPGQGLRLIYYSQIVNDFQKGDIAEGYSVSREKKESFPLTVTSAQKNPTAFYLCASTTDSGGRNTGELFFGEGSRLTVL.

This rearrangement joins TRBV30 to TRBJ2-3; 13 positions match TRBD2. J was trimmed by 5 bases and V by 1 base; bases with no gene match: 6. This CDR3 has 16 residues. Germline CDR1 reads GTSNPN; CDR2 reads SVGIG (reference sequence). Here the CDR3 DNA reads TGTGCCTGGAGTGGGCCCCGACTAGCGGGAGGAGATACGCAGTATTTT. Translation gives CAWSGPRLAGGDTQYF. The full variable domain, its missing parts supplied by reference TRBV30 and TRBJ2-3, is SQTIHQWPATLVQPVGSPLSLECTVEGTSNPNLYWYRQAAGRGLQLLFYSVGIGQISSEVPQNLSASRPQDRQFILSSKKLLLSDSGFYLCAWSGPRLAGGDTQYFGPGTRLTVL.

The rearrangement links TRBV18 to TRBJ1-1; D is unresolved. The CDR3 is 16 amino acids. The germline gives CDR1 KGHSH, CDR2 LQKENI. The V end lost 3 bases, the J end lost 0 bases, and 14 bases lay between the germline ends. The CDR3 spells CASSPSNLKMNTEAFF. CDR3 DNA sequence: TGTGCCAGCTCACCGAGTAATTTGAAAATGAACACTGAAGCTTTCTTT.